Below, 6 T cell receptor beta chains from the same sample are listed, as sequenced in a study of blood T cell repertoires in COVID-19. Profiled with immunoSEQ multiplex PCR; TCRdb holds only in-frame clones, not every one. The table includes roughly 330,000 clones, roughly 90% detected once. The sequenced sample was peripheral blood. These receptor sequences come from a man between 18 and 35 years old who had recovered from COVID-19.

V usage is TRBV6-1 and J usage is TRBJ1-2; no firm D call. Per germline, CDR1 MNHNS and CDR2 SASEGT. This CDR3 has 16 amino acids. With 2 bases removed from V and 4 bases from J, the gap between germline ends came to 17 bases. In DNA, the CDR3 is TGTGCCAGCAGTGAATTCCACACCCGGGATATCTATGGCTACACCTTC. Its translation: CASSEFHTRDIYGYTF.

This clone has a single count. The chain recombines TRBV7-9 with TRBJ2-1, with 8 positions matching TRBD2. CDR3 length: 15 residues. Germline values: CDR1 SEHNR, CDR2 FQNEAQ (reference sequence). The ends lost 5 bases at V and 2 bases at J; junction bases unmatched: 5. The DNA of the CDR3 is TGTGCCAGCAGCGTCGGGGGGGCACCCTACAATGAGCAGTTCTTC. Its protein is CASSVGGAPYNEQFF.

The CDR3 DNA is TGTGCCAGCAGTTACTCAGACAGGACCGGGGAGCTGTTTTTT. This codes for CASSYSDRTGELFF. The chain uses TRBV6-5 and TRBJ2-2; tentatively, D is TRBD1 (6 bases). The germline V and J ends were trimmed by 0 bases and 5 bases, with 7 bases remaining between them. Germline V gene lookup returns CDR1 MNHEY and CDR2 SVGAGI. CDR3 size: 14 residues.

This clone was detected only once. This sequence joins TRBV7-2 and TRBJ2-7, with 9 nucleotides matching TRBD1. Germline V gene lookup returns CDR1 SGHTA and CDR2 FQGNSA. The CDR3 totals 14 residues. After removal of 5 bases from V and 4 bases from J, the junction contained 6 bases not matched to a gene. The CDR3 coding sequence is TGTGCCAGCAGCCCCGGGACAGGGTCATACGAGCAGTACTTC. It encodes CASSPGTGSYEQYF.

The chain recombines TRBV6-5 with TRBJ2-7; D ambiguous. Per the germline V gene, CDR1 is MNHEY and CDR2 is SVGAGI. CDR3 size: 14 residues. The V and J ends lost 2 bases and 2 bases respectively, with 10 bases between them. Written as DNA, the CDR3 is TGTGCCAGCAGTTACAACGACTGGCCCTACGAGCAGTACTTC. This codes for CASSYNDWPYEQYF.

The V gene is TRBV6-5, the J gene TRBJ2-7; 10 bases map to TRBD1. The trim removed 11 bases at V and 6 bases at J, leaving 13 bases unmatched. The CDR3 covers 14 residues. Germline-derived CDR1 and CDR2 are MNHEY and SVGAGI. The CDR3 DNA is TGTGCCGGGGACCCGGGACAGGGGCCCCTCGAGCAGTACTTC. Protein sequence: CAGDPGQGPLEQYF.